This TCR beta chain emerged from a study of sequential checkpoint blockade in melanoma. Sequencing was performed with immunoSEQ multiplex PCR; in TCRdb, only in-frame clones are kept and a portion is missing. Among 30,000 to 45,000 clones listed, about 88% were seen once. Trimming removed 3 bases at V and 5 bases at J, with 5 bases between. CDR1 WNHNN and CDR2 SYGVQD come from the germline V gene (reference sequence). This CDR3 region has 12 residues. The treatment denotes: randomized to nivolumab then ipilimumab (arm A) or the reverse (arm B). From thawed PBMCs, live CD3+CD8+ cells negative for CD19 and CD56 were sorted.

The receptor's source is a human donor with melanoma. The sequencing here drew on CD8+ T cells sorted from blood (inferred from file names), taken from a patient given nivolumab and ipilimumab in sequence. This chain connects TRBV10-1 to TRBJ2-1; D gene ambiguous. CDR3 sequence: CASSEPDNEQFF. The CDR3 DNA sequence: TGCGCCAGCAGTGAACCAGACAATGAGCAGTTCTTC.